This TCR beta chain was sequenced in a study of T cell responses to AZD1222 COVID-19 vaccine. The study, taken as a whole, reports: Of the AZD1222 recipients, only five to seven were seropositive at baseline. Donors in the cohort were predominantly white British and more often female, and clonal diversity was possibly underestimated. Epitopes outside B.1.351 and B.1.1.7 mutated regions reportedly drew nearly half of spike TCRs. The study found Spike-specific TCR breadth and depth rose after two AZD1222 doses.

As to this clone: Its antigen is not known.

Generated by immunoSEQ multiplex PCR, the TCRdb table keeps only in-frame clones and is missing some. The profile shows 110,000 to 150,000 clones, over 90% of them singletons. V was pared by 0 bases and J by 0 bases, with 9 bases between. This CDR3 contains 15 residues. The germline V gene encodes CDR1 SGHKS and CDR2 YYEKEE (reference sequence). The specimen comprised peripheral blood, sampled on day 0 of AZD1222 vaccination. This sequence originates from an adult in good health. J is TRBJ1-2 and V is TRBV5-5, with D perhaps matching TRBD1 (5 bases). The DNA for the CDR3 is TGTGCCAGCAGCTTGGGCGACAGATCTAACTATGGCTACACCTTC. Translated: CASSLGDRSNYGYTF.